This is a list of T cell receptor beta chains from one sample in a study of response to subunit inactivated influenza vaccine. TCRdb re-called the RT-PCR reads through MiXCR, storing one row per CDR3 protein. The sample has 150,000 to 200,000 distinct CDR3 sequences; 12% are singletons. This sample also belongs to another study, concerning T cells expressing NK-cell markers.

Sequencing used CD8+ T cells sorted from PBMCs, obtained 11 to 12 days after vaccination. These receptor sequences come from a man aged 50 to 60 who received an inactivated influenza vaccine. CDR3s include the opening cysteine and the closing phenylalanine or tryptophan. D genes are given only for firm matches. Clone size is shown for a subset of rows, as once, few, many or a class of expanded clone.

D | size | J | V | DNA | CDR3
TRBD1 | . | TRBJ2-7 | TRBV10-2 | TGCGCCAGCACCCAGGGGGTATATGAGCAGTACTTC | CASTQGVYEQYF
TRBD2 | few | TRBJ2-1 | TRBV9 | TGTGCCAGCAGCGTAGTCCTAGCGGGGTTCTACAATGAGCAGTTCTTC | CASSVVLAGFYNEQFF
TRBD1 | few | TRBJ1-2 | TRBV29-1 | TGCAGCGTTGCTGCCAGGGGGGCGCGTGGCTATGGCTACACCTTC | CSVAARGARGYGYTF
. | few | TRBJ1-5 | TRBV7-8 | TGTGCCAGCAGCTTCGGGACGGGACACGGGCCCCAGCATTTT | CASSFGTGHGPQHF
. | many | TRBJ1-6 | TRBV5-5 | TGTGCCAGCAGCTTGGTCTCCGCCAATTCACCCCTCCACTTT | CASSLVSANSPLHF
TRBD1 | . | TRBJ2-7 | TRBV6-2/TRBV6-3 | TGTGCCAGTAAAGGGGACAGTAACACCTACGAGCAGTACTTC | CASKGDSNTYEQYF
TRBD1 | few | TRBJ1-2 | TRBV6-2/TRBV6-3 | TGTGCCAGCAGCTATGGGACACAGGGGTTCGAAGGCTACACCTTC | CASSYGTQGFEGYTF
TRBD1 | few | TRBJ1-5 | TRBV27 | TGTGCCAGCAGTACGGGACAGGGGCAGCCCCAGCATTTT | CASSTGQGQPQHF
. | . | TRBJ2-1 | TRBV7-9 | TGTGCCAGCAGCTTGGGACCGCTTCAAAAAGAGTTCTTC | CASSLGPLQKEFF
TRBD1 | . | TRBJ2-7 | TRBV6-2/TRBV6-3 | TGTGCCAGCAGTTACGCGGGGACAGGACTCGAGCAGTACTTC | CASSYAGTGLEQYF
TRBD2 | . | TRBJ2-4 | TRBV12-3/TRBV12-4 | TGTGCCAGCAGCCCTCTTCAGCGGGGGGCGAACATTCAGTACTTC | CASSPLQRGANIQYF
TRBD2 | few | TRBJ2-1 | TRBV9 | TGTGCCAGCAGCGTACCGGGACAGGGGACTAGCGGGAGTCCTGATGAGCAGTTCTTC | CASSVPGQGTSGSPDEQFF
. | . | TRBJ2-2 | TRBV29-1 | TGCAGCGTTGCTCTGGGAAACGGGGAGCTGTTTTTT | CSVALGNGELFF
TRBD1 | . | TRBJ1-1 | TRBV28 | TGTGCCAGCACCTGCAACCCGCCTCCCGGGACAGCTGAAGCTTTCTTT | CASTCNPPPGTAEAFF
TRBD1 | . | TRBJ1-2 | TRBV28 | TGTGCCAGCAGTTTATTAAGGACAGGGGGCCGTTATGGCTACACCTTC | CASSLLRTGGRYGYTF
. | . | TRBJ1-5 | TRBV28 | TGTGCCAGCAGTTTACGGAGTTATAGCAATCAGCCCCAGCATTTT | CASSLRSYSNQPQHF
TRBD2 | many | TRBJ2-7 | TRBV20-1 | TGCAGTGCGTACGGCCAGCGGGAAAGCTACGAGCAGTACTTC | CSAYGQRESYEQYF
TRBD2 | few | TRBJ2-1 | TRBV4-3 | TGCGCCAGCAGCGAATTACTAGCGGGATCCGGCCCTGAGCAGTTCTTC | CASSELLAGSGPEQFF
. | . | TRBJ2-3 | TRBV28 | TGTGCCAGCAGCCCCAGGGGCGCGAGGACAGATACGCAGTATTTT | CASSPRGARTDTQYF
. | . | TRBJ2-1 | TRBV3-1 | TGTGCCAGCAGCCAAGAGGCGGGGCTATCCTACAATGAGCAGTTCTTC | CASSQEAGLSYNEQFF
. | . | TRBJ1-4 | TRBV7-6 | TGTGCCAGCAGCTTAGGACCTGGAAAACTGTTTTTT | CASSLGPGKLFF
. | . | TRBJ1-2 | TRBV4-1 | TGCGCCAGCAGCCAAGGGAGGGGCGTTCATGGCTACACCTTC | CASSQGRGVHGYTF